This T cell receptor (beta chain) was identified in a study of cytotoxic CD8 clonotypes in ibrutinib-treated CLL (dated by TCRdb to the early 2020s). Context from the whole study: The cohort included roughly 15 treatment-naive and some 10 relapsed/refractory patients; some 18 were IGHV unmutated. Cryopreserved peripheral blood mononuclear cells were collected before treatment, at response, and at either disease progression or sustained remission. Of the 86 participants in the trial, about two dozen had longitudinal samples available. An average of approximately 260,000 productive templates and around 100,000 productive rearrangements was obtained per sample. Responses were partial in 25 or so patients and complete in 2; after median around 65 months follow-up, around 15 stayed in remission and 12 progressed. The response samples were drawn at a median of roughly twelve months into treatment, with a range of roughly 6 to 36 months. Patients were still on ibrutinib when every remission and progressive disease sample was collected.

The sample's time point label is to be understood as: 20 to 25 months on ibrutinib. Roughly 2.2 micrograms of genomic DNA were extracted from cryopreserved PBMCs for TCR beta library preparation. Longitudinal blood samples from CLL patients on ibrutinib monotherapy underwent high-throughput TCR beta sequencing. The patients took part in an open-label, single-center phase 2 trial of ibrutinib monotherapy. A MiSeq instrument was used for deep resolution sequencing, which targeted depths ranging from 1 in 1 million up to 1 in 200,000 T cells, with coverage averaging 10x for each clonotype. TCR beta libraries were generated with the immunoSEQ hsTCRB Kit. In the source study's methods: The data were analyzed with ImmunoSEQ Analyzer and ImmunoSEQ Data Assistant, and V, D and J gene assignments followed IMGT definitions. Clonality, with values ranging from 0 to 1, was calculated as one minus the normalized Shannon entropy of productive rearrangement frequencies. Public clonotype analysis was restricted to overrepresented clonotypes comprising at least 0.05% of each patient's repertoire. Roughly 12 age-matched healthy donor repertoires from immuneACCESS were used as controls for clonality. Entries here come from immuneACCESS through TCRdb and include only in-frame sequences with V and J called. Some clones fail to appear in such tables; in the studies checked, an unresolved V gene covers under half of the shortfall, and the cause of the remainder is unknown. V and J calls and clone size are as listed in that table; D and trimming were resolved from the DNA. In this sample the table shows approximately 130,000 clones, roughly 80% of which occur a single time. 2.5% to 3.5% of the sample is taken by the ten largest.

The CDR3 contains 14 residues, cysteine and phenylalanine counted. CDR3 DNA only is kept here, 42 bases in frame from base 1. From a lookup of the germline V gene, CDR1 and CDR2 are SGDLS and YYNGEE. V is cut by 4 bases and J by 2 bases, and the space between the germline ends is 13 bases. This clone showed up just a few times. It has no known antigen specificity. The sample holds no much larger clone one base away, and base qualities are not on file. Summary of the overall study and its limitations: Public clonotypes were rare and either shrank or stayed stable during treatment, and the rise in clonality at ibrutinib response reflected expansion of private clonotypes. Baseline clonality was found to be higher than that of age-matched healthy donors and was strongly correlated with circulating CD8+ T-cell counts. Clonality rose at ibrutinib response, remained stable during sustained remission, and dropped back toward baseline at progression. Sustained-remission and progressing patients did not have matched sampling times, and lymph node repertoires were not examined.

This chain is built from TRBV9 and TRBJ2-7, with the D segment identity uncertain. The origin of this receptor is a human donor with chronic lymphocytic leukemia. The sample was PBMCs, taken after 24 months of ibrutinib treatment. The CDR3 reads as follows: CASSPRDPAYEQYF. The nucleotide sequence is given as TGTGCCAGCAGCCCCCGTGACCCAGCCTACGAGCAGTACTTC.